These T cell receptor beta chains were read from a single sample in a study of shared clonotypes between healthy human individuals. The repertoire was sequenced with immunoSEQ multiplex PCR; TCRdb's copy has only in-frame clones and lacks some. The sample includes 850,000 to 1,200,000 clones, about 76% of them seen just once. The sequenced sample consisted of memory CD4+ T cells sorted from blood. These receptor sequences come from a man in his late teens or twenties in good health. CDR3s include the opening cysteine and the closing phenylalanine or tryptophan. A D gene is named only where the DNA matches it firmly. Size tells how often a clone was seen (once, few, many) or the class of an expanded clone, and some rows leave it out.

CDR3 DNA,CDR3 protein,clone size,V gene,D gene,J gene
TGTGCCAGCAGCTTAATGGGTGGGGGCCAAGGGTATGGCTACACCTTC,CASSLMGGGQGYGYTF,-,TRBV7-3,-,TRBJ1-2
TGTGCCAGCAGCGAGGACAGGGGTCCGGTCCATGAGCAGTTCTTC,CASSEDRGPVHEQFF,-,TRBV5-4,TRBD1,TRBJ2-1
TGTGCCAGCCGGACAGGGCTCCGCTACGAGCAGTACTTC,CASRTGLRYEQYF,-,TRBV28,TRBD1,TRBJ2-7
TGTGCCAGCAGCTTAACACCTAGCTCTGGGGCCAACGTCCTGACTTTC,CASSLTPSSGANVLTF,-,TRBV7-3,-,TRBJ2-6
TGTGCCAGCAGTCTCCTGGCCGGTGGGAGGGCTGAAGCTTTCTTT,CASSLLAGGRAEAFF,-,TRBV27,-,TRBJ1-1
TGTGCCAGTAGTACGGTCCAAGCGGGAGTCTACGAGCAGTACTTC,CASSTVQAGVYEQYF,-,TRBV19,TRBD2,TRBJ2-7
TGCGCCAGCAGCCAAGAGGGTTCAGTGAACACTGAAGCTTTCTTT,CASSQEGSVNTEAFF,-,TRBV4-1,-,TRBJ1-1
TGCGCCAGCGGGAAGGGACTAGCGGGGGACAATGAGCAGTTCTTC,CASGKGLAGDNEQFF,-,TRBV10-2,TRBD2,TRBJ2-1
TGTGCCCACCGTCGGGGGCCAAAAGGACTGGGTACAGATACGCAGTATTTT,CAHRRGPKGLGTDTQYF,-,TRBV30,-,TRBJ2-3
TGTGCCAGCAGTGAAGCTCCAGCTTACTATGGCTACACCTTC,CASSEAPAYYGYTF,-,TRBV6-1,-,TRBJ1-2
TGTGCCAGCAGCTACCTTGGGCAGCGGACCGGGGAGCTGTTTTTT,CASSYLGQRTGELFF,-,TRBV2,-,TRBJ2-2
TGCAGCGTTGAAGAAGGAAGAGGGGCCACTGAAGCTTTCTTT,CSVEEGRGATEAFF,-,TRBV29-1,-,TRBJ1-1
TGCGCCAGCAGCCTAGGGGTCGTTAATGAAAAACTGTTTTTT,CASSLGVVNEKLFF,once,TRBV5-1,-,TRBJ1-4
TGCGCCAGCAGCTTGTACGGCTGGCAGGGATGGGGCACTGAAGCTTTCTTT,CASSLYGWQGWGTEAFF,-,TRBV5-1,-,TRBJ1-1
TGTGCCAGCAGTGAAGGCCGCATTCGCACAGATACGCAGTATTTT,CASSEGRIRTDTQYF,few,TRBV6-1,-,TRBJ2-3
TGCAGCGTTTTGTGGGGGTCGAACACTGAAGCTTTCTTT,CSVLWGSNTEAFF,-,TRBV29-1,-,TRBJ1-1
TGTGCCATCAGTGGGGGGACAGGGAGAAGAGCTGGAAACACCATATATTTT,CAISGGTGRRAGNTIYF,-,TRBV10-3,TRBD1,TRBJ1-3
TGTGCCAGCAGCTTTAAGAGGGCCAACGTCCTGACTTTC,CASSFKRANVLTF,few,TRBV7-2,-,TRBJ2-6
TGTGCCAGCAGCCAGGACATCAATTCACCCCTCCACTTT,CASSQDINSPLHF,-,TRBV7-3,-,TRBJ1-6
TGTGCCAGCAGCTGGGATCAGGGATACGAGCAGTACTTC,CASSWDQGYEQYF,-,TRBV5-4,-,TRBJ2-7
TGTGCCAGCAGCCCAAATCACGGGGGAGGCTACGAGCAGTACTTC,CASSPNHGGGYEQYF,-,TRBV7-6,-,TRBJ2-7
TGTGCCAGCAGCAAAGGGAGCGGCACAGATACGCAGTATTTT,CASSKGSGTDTQYF,-,TRBV7-9,-,TRBJ2-3